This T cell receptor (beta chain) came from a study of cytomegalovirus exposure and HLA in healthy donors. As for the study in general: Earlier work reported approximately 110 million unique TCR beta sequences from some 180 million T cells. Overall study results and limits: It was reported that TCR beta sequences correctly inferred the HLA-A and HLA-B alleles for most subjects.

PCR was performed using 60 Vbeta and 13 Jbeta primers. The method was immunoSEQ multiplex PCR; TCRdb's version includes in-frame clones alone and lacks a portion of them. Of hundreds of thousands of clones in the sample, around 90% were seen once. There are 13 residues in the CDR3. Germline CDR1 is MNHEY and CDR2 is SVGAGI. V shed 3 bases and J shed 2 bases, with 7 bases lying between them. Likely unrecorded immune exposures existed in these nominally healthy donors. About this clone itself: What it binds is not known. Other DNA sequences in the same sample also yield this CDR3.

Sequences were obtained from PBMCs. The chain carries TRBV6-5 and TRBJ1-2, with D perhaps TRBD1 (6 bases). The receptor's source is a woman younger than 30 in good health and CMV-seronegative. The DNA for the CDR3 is TGTGCCAGCAGTTATGACAGGAACTATGGCTACACCTTC. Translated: CASSYDRNYGYTF.